One and the same sample provided the 29 T cell receptor beta chains below, sequenced in a study of PD-L1 blockade in urothelial cancer (dated by TCRdb to between 2016 and 2019). Explained via the paper, the time point label denotes: pretreatment peripheral blood. Library preparation used the immunoSEQ multiplex PCR assay. The immuneACCESS repertoire file appears here via TCRdb, limited to in-frame rearrangements. These files lack a portion of the clones; in checked studies, under half of the deficit traces to unresolved V genes, and the cause of the others is not known. Counted in this sample were around 130,000 clones; approximately 84% of them appeared once. The ten largest clones capture 2.5% to 4% of the sample. The input for sequencing was PBMCs, taken around atezolizumab (anti-PD-L1) treatment. The receptors were sampled from a man aged 50-59 years with urothelial cancer.

The rearrangement uses TRBV18 and TRBJ2-3; D gene unclear. The V gene lost 6 bases and the J gene lost 3 bases, with 4 bases spanning the gap. The CDR3 contains 11 residues. CDR1 KGHSH and CDR2 LQKENI come from the germline V gene. CDR3 DNA sequence: TGTGCCAGCTCCAAAACAGATACGCAGTATTTT. Translation: CASSKTDTQYF.

The genes are TRBV5-1 and TRBJ2-7; 8 nucleotides match TRBD2. CDR3 length: 16 residues. Germline V gives CDR1 SGHRS, CDR2 YFSETQ. V lost 1 base, J lost 5 bases, and 11 bases stayed unmatched. The DNA for the CDR3 is TGCGCCAGCAGCTTGCGTGGGGGGACTAGTTCCCACGAGCAGTACTTC. Its translation is CASSLRGGTSSHEQYF.

V gene TRBV30 combines with J gene TRBJ1-1; 8 bases line up with TRBD1. Germline loops: CDR1 GTSNPN, CDR2 SVGIG (reference sequence). This CDR3 contains 17 residues. V lost 3 bases and J lost 5; bases outside the gene matches: 17. CDR3 region: CAWSPNGQGRLRTEAFF. The CDR3 coding sequence is TGTGCCTGGAGCCCGAATGGACAGGGCCGGTTGAGGACTGAAGCTTTCTTT.

The chain uses TRBV6-1 and TRBJ1-5, with D possibly being TRBD1 (6 bases). The V gene lost 4 bases and the J gene lost 5 bases, with 12 bases spanning the gap. Per germline, CDR1 MNHNS and CDR2 SASEGT. The CDR3 loop spans 14 amino acids. In nucleotides, the CDR3 is TGTGCCAGCAGTGCGCGGGGGGCCGATCAGCCCCAGCATTTT. The encoded protein is CASSARGADQPQHF.

In its sample, this clone was seen once. The CDR3 here is CASTTRTSGTSGYNEQFF. CDR3 coding DNA: TGTGCCAGCACAACCCGGACTAGCGGGACCTCTGGGTACAATGAGCAGTTCTTC. The J gene is TRBJ2-1, the V gene TRBV27, with 12 bases lining up with TRBD2. The V segment lost 7 bases and the J segment 4 bases; nucleotides outside the gene matches: 14. Germline CDR1 reads MNHEY; CDR2 reads SMNVEV (reference sequence). CDR3 length: 18 residues.

This clone was recorded a few times. V and J are TRBV18 and TRBJ1-6; 7 nucleotides agree with TRBD1. V lost 3 bases, J lost 10 bases, and 6 bases stayed unmatched. The CDR3 contains 14 residues. The germline gives CDR1 KGHSH, CDR2 LQKENI. The CDR3 DNA is TGTGCCAGCTCACCTCCAGACAGGGCGTCACCCCTCCACTTT. Translating gives CASSPPDRASPLHF.

The rearrangement uses TRBV5-1 and TRBJ1-1, with D unclear. This CDR3 has 13 amino acids. In germline, CDR1 is SGHRS, CDR2 YFSETQ. V lost 0 bases and J lost 11, with 14 bases in between. The CDR3 region is CASSLETRGIAFF. The CDR3 coding sequence is TGCGCCAGCAGCTTGGAGACTCGCGGTATTGCTTTCTTT.

This chain links TRBV28 with TRBJ2-7; 9 positions match TRBD2. The CDR3 contains 16 residues. The ends lost 6 bases at V and 2 bases at J; junction bases unmatched: 11. Germline loops: CDR1 MDHEN, CDR2 SYDVKM. This CDR3 reads CASSQLGASGTYEQYF. CDR3 in DNA: TGTGCCAGCAGCCAGCTAGGGGCTAGCGGGACCTACGAGCAGTACTTC.

The DNA for the CDR3 is TGTGCCAGCAGTCCCCACAGGGGGCGGAATCAGCCCCAGCATTTT. It translates to CASSPHRGRNQPQHF. V gene TRBV7-2 combines with J gene TRBJ1-5; TRBD1 matches 9 bases. After removal of 6 bases from V and 4 bases from J, the junction contained 7 bases not matched to a gene. Germline values: CDR1 SGHTA, CDR2 FQGNSA. CDR3 length: 15 amino acids. Complete variable domain (other parts from reference TRBV7-2 and TRBJ1-5): GAGVSQSPSNKVTEKGKDVELRCDPISGHTALYWYRQSLGQGLEFLIYFQGNSAPDKSGLPSDRFSAERTGGSVSTLTIQRTQQEDSAVYLCASSPHRGRNQPQHFGDGTRLSIL.

The V call is TRBV28, the J call TRBJ2-2, with 8 bases identical to TRBD1. J was trimmed by 0 bases and V by 8 bases; bases with no gene match: 2. In germline, CDR1 is MDHEN, CDR2 SYDVKM. This CDR3 region has 14 residues. This CDR3 is CASRTGTNTGELFF. Written as DNA, the CDR3 is TGTGCCAGCCGGACAGGGACGAACACCGGGGAGCTGTTTTTT.

This rearrangement joins TRBV6-5 to TRBJ2-7; TRBD2 matches at 9 bases. Germline CDR1 MNHEY, CDR2 SVGAGI. The J segment lost 4 bases and the V segment lost 6 bases, leaving 7 bases of the junction unmatched. This CDR3 has 14 amino acids. As DNA, the CDR3 is TGTGCCAGCAGGATGACTAGCGGACGTTACGAGCAGTACTTC. This codes for CASRMTSGRYEQYF.

V usage is TRBV29-1 and J usage is TRBJ1-3; no definite D call. The CDR3 is 14 residues long. The germline gives CDR1 SQVTM, CDR2 ANQGSEA. The V and J ends lost 3 bases and 0 bases respectively, with 9 bases between them. CDR3 sequence: CSVEVQPSGNTIYF. CDR3 nucleotide sequence: TGCAGCGTTGAGGTACAGCCCTCTGGAAACACCATATATTTT.

The chain joins TRBV7-2 to TRBJ2-1, with D tentatively TRBD2 (6 bases). Deletions cut 5 bases from V and 6 bases from J, with 11 bases between. This CDR3 is built from 13 residues. Germline V gene sequence: CDR1 SGHTA, CDR2 FQGNSA. The CDR3 protein is CASSRPGLNEQFF. In DNA, the CDR3 is TGTGCCAGCAGCCGACCGGGACTCAATGAGCAGTTCTTC.

The chain combines TRBV29-1 with TRBJ1-1; D is unclear. There are 13 residues in the CDR3. Germline CDR1 reads SQVTM; CDR2 reads ANQGSEA. V lost 4 bases and J 6 bases, leaving 15 bases between the germline ends. The CDR3 DNA follows: TGCAGCGTTGTTCTCGGCGGTCGGGCTGAAGCTTTCTTT. This gives the protein CSVVLGGRAEAFF. Supplemented by reference TRBV29-1 and TRBJ1-1, the full variable domain reads SAVISQKPSRDICQRGTSLTIQCQVDSQVTMMFWYRQQPGQSLTLIATANQGSEATYESGFVIDKFPISRPNLTFSTLTVSNMSPEDSSIYLCSVVLGGRAEAFFGQGTRLTVV.

The chain links TRBV11-2 to TRBJ1-4; 8 bases match TRBD1. In germline, CDR1 is SGHAT, CDR2 FQNNGV. With 4 bases clipped from V and 4 bases from J, the junction kept 8 bases outside the gene matches. The CDR3 is 16 amino acids. The CDR3 protein is CASSSIDRGFNEKLFF. The CDR3 DNA is TGTGCCAGCAGCTCAATCGACAGGGGCTTTAATGAAAAACTGTTTTTT.

The chain has TRBV28 and TRBJ2-1; no definite D call. The CDR3 loop spans 16 amino acids. The germline V gene encodes CDR1 MDHEN and CDR2 SYDVKM. The germline V and J ends were trimmed by 4 bases and 3 bases, with 16 bases remaining between them. The CDR3 DNA sequence: TGTGCCAGCAGTTGGCGCTCCCCGGGTATCTACAATGAGCAGTTCTTC. Translation gives CASSWRSPGIYNEQFF.

The chain has TRBV11-3 and TRBJ2-2; D is possibly TRBD2 (6 bases). V shed 2 bases and J shed 0 bases, with 10 bases lying between them. This CDR3 has 16 residues. In germline, CDR1 is SGHNT, CDR2 YENEEA. The CDR3 nucleotides are TGTGCCAGCAGCTTAACCAAGCGGGCGAACACCGGGGAGCTGTTTTTT. It encodes CASSLTKRANTGELFF.

This chain uses TRBV11-2 with TRBJ1-4, with D perhaps TRBD1 (6 bases). V lost 3 bases and J 0 bases, leaving 11 bases between the germline ends. This CDR3 has 16 residues. Germline assignment: CDR1 SGHAT and CDR2 FQNNGV. This CDR3 reads CASSFGGGATNEKLFF. The CDR3 region has the DNA TGTGCCAGCAGCTTTGGAGGGGGGGCAACTAATGAAAAACTGTTTTTT.

The chain joins TRBV15 to TRBJ1-4; D is possibly TRBD1 (6 bases). The CDR3 sequence is 15 residues long. Trimming pared 3 bases from V and 3 bases from J, leaving 11 bases between. Germline V gives CDR1 LNHNV, CDR2 YYDKDF (reference sequence). CDR3 nucleotides: TGTGCCACCAGCAGGGCACAGGGTCCTAATGAAAAACTGTTTTTT. This sequence encodes CATSRAQGPNEKLFF.

V usage is TRBV28 and J usage is TRBJ1-1; TRBD1 matches 7 bases. Losses at the gene ends were 6 bases for V and 8 bases for J; bases not matched to a gene: 6. Germline values: CDR1 MDHEN, CDR2 SYDVKM. The CDR3 length is 12 residues. CDR3 nucleotide sequence: TGTGCCAGCAGAGATAGACAGGGCGAAGCTTTCTTT. Translating gives CASRDRQGEAFF.

The chain recombines TRBV11-2 with TRBJ2-2, with 9 bases aligning to TRBD1. CDR1 is SGHAT and CDR2 is FQNNGV in the germline V gene. The ends lost 5 bases at V and 6 bases at J; junction bases unmatched: 7. This CDR3 is built from 15 residues. The CDR3 coding sequence is TGTGCCAGCAGCGCCGGACAGGGGTTTTCCGGGGAGCTGTTTTTT. Amino acids: CASSAGQGFSGELFF.

The V and J genes are TRBV7-2 and TRBJ2-3, with TRBD2 matching 13 bases. The germline V gene has CDR1 SGHTA and CDR2 FQGNSA. The CDR3 contains 21 residues. The V and J ends lost 0 bases and 5 bases, in that order; junction bases with no gene match: 17. This CDR3 is CASSLAPPTSGRASSRDTQYF. The CDR3 DNA sequence: TGTGCCAGCAGCTTAGCCCCCCCAACTAGCGGGAGGGCCTCTAGTAGAGATACGCAGTATTTT.

The chain uses TRBV25-1 and TRBJ1-2; 7 bases line up with TRBD1. V was clipped by 5 bases and J by 5 bases; unmatched bases: 2. The CDR3 totals 12 residues. Germline V lookup: CDR1 MGHDK, CDR2 SYGVNS. CDR3 in amino acids: CASSSQGYGYTF. The CDR3 coding sequence is TGTGCCAGCAGTTCACAGGGGTATGGCTACACCTTC.

CDR3 DNA: TGTGCCAGCAGTTCAGGGACTAGCGGGAGAAGTGAGCAGTTCTTC. Translation: CASSSGTSGRSEQFF. This sequence joins TRBV27 and TRBJ2-1; TRBD2 matches at 14 bases. This CDR3 is built from 15 residues. Trimming at V came to 4 bases and at J to 9 bases, leaving 5 bases not matched to a gene. From germline, CDR1 is MNHEY and CDR2 SMNVEV (reference sequence).

This clone was seen a single time. The chain is built from TRBV7-9 and TRBJ1-1, with D unclear. The CDR3 sequence is 16 residues long. V dropped 3 bases and J dropped 4 bases, with 18 bases sitting between them. In germline, CDR1 is SEHNR, CDR2 FQNEAQ (reference sequence). CDR3 sequence reads: CASSFKGFTAGTEAFF. CDR3 nucleotides: TGTGCCAGCAGCTTTAAAGGGTTCACAGCGGGCACTGAAGCTTTCTTT.

This chain connects TRBV30 to TRBJ1-1, with no clear D. Germline loops: CDR1 GTSNPN, CDR2 SVGIG (reference sequence). V was pared by 0 bases and J by 7 bases, with 12 bases between. This CDR3 is 13 amino acids long. The CDR3 bases are TGTGCCTGGAGTGTATCGAGGGTGGGTGAAGCTTTCTTT. It specifies CAWSVSRVGEAFF.

The chain recombines TRBV27 with TRBJ2-7, with 9 bases matching TRBD1. In germline, CDR1 is MNHEY, CDR2 SMNVEV (reference sequence). The CDR3 is 16 amino acids. V lost 3 bases and J lost 1; bases outside the gene matches: 7. CDR3 bases: TGTGCCAGCAGTTTCTCCGTCGGGACAGGGTCCTACGAGCAGTACTTC. This codes for CASSFSVGTGSYEQYF.

The gene calls are TRBV19 and TRBJ1-3, with D uncertain. Trimming took 7 bases from V and 0 from J, leaving 13 bases between them. This CDR3 contains 15 residues. The V gene's germline CDR1 is LNHDA and CDR2 SQIVND (reference sequence). This CDR3 reads CASTPRGTSGNTIYF. Here the CDR3 DNA reads TGTGCCAGTACCCCCCGGGGTACCTCTGGAAACACCATATATTTT.

The table lists this clone with a few counts. The chain has TRBV7-9 and TRBJ1-1; D might be TRBD1 (5 bases). Germline V gene data show CDR1 as SEHNR and CDR2 as FQNEAQ (reference sequence). V was pared by 3 bases and J by 10 bases, with 12 bases between. This CDR3 spans 12 amino acids. The CDR3 here is CASSLGLPGAFF. CDR3 sequence (DNA): TGTGCCAGCAGCTTGGGGCTCCCTGGAGCTTTCTTT.